The present TCR beta chain was sequenced within a study of shared clonotypes between healthy human individuals. Overall study results and limits: Among non-shared clonotypes, generation probabilities were lower than among those shared by all four donors.

The naive CD8 population came from CD45RO-negative cells selected for CCR7, without terminally differentiated effector memory CD45RA+ cells. Worth noting for this clone: Antigen specificity is unknown. This may be a read error, as it is one base from a much larger clone. Other DNA variants within this sample encode the same CDR3.

TCRdb keeps only in-frame clones here, not all; method: immunoSEQ multiplex PCR. Of about 1,900,000 clones detected, approximately 95% appear once; the ten largest clones hold approximately 1.2%. Germline V gives CDR1 SGHDT, CDR2 YYEEEE. V shed 4 bases, J shed 4 bases, and the junction held 2 bases outside the gene matches. The CDR3 consists of 12 residues. The clonotype comes from a man aged 18 to 35 in good health. Source material: naive CD8+ T cells sorted from blood. V gene TRBV5-6 combines with J gene TRBJ2-7; 7 bases match TRBD2. In DNA, the CDR3 is TGTGCCAGCAGCCCCGGGGGGTACGAGCAGTACTTC. Translated, it gives CASSPGGYEQYF. Combining the CDR3 with reference TRBV5-6 and TRBJ2-7 gives the whole variable domain DAGVTQSPTHLIKTRGQQVTLRCSPKSGHDTVSWYQQALGQGPQFIFQYYEEEERQRGNFPDRFSGHQFPNYSSELNVNALLLGDSALYLCASSPGGYEQYFGPGTRLTVT.